Below are 15 T cell receptor beta chains sequenced from a single sample in a study of CXCR3-negative and CXCR3-positive naive CD8 T cells. UMI-tagged TRB cDNA libraries were built via 5' RACE. TCRdb reprocessed the 5' RACE reads; each CDR3 protein has one entry and no DNA is given. The specimen's table records 46,000 or so distinct CDR3 sequences. The sample comprised naive CXCR3- CD8+ T cells from blood. Documented subset: CD45RO-CCR7+CD27+CD95- naive CD8+ T cells lacking CXCR3 (TNR3-). All receptors derive from a human donor in good health. Some clones in this sample may be carry-over from other donors' samples.

This sequence joins TRBV25-1 and TRBJ2-2; absent DNA, TCRdb's TRBD2 call cannot be checked. This CDR3 has 12 residues. The germline CDR1 and CDR2 sequences are MGHDK and SYGVNS. The CDR3 reads CAYGGNTGELFF.

The chain joins TRBV6-6 to TRBJ2-2. This CDR3 contains 13 residues. Germline loops: CDR1 MNHNY, CDR2 SVGAGI (reference sequence). The CDR3 sequence is CASRYINTGELFF.

The gene calls are TRBV29-1 and TRBJ2-1; without DNA, the TCRdb call of TRBD2 cannot be checked. Germline assignment: CDR1 SQVTM and CDR2 ANQGSEA. This CDR3 has 17 amino acids. The CDR3 reads CSVEEPGGGPTYNEQFF.

This chain links TRBV5-1 with TRBJ2-1; TCRdb names TRBD1, which stays unverified in the absence of DNA. Germline-derived CDR1 and CDR2 are SGHRS and YFSETQ. The CDR3 extends over 12 amino acids. The CDR3 reads CASSPGGTEQFF.

CDR3 sequence: CASSVLAGGGEQFF. The chain combines TRBV9 with TRBJ2-1; TCRdb's D call, TRBD2, is unchecked because there is no DNA. Germline CDR1 reads SGDLS; CDR2 reads YYNGEE. This CDR3 comprises 14 residues.

The J gene is TRBJ2-5, the V gene TRBV7-9; without DNA, the TCRdb call of TRBD1 cannot be checked. CDR3 size: 14 residues. CDR1 is SEHNR, CDR2 FQNEAQ, per germline (reference sequence). This chain's CDR3 is CASSFNGGRETQYF.

CDR3 residues: CSVHRVGSYEQYF. The chain recombines TRBV29-1 with TRBJ2-7; TCRdb indicates TRBD1, and absent DNA this call remains unverified. CDR1 is SQVTM and CDR2 is ANQGSEA in the germline V gene. The CDR3 extends over 13 amino acids.

The genes are TRBV12-3 or TRBV12-4 and TRBJ2-7; the TCRdb call, TRBD1, lacks DNA for checking. The CDR3 consists of 11 residues. The chain's CDR3 is CASGVGVEQYF.

The rearrangement joins TRBV27 to TRBJ2-7. The CDR3 runs 13 residues. Germline CDR1 and CDR2: MNHEY and SMNVEV (reference sequence). This chain's CDR3 is CASSLPGLYEQYF.

This chain joins TRBV9 and TRBJ2-7; TCRdb returns TRBD2, unconfirmable since there is no DNA. The V gene's germline CDR1 is SGDLS and CDR2 YYNGEE. The CDR3 loop spans 15 amino acids. The CDR3 reads CASSVSAGPKVEQYF.

This chain uses TRBV6-6 with TRBJ1-2. The CDR3 spans 17 residues. From germline, CDR1 is MNHNY and CDR2 SVGAGI (reference sequence). CDR3 amino acids: CASSYVLETESNYGYTF.

The V gene is TRBV27, the J gene TRBJ2-3; the TCRdb D gene call, TRBD1, has no DNA to confirm it. Germline CDR1 MNHEY, CDR2 SMNVEV (reference sequence). CDR3 length: 16 amino acids. The CDR3 is CASSLTPQLSVDTQYF.

The chain has TRBV29-1 and TRBJ2-3; TCRdb indicates TRBD1, and absent DNA this call remains unverified. Germline V CDR1 and CDR2: SQVTM, ANQGSEA. This CDR3 has 15 amino acids. CDR3 sequence: CSVEVDTGDSGTQYF.

The V gene is TRBV29-1, the J gene TRBJ2-7; without DNA, the TCRdb call of TRBD1 cannot be checked. This CDR3 has 13 residues. The germline gives CDR1 SQVTM, CDR2 ANQGSEA. This CDR3 is CSVVAHLTYEQYF.

This chain links TRBV4-3 with TRBJ2-1; lacking DNA, the TRBD2 call made by TCRdb goes unchecked. Germline V gives CDR1 LGHNA, CDR2 YSLEER. CDR3 length: 16 amino acids. CDR3 residues: CASSQDIAGVLDEQFF.